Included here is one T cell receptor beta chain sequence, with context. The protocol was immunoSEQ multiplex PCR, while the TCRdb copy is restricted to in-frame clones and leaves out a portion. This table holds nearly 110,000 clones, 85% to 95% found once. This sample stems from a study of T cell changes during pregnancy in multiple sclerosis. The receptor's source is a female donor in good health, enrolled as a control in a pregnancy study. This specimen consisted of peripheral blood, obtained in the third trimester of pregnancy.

CDR3 region: CSVGHSTDTQYF. The CDR3 DNA reads TGCAGCGTTGGGCACAGCACAGATACGCAGTATTTT. V and J are TRBV29-1 and TRBJ2-3, with D unclear. Between the trimmed V and J ends, which lost 4 bases and 0 bases, there was a span of 5 bases. The length of the CDR3 is 12 residues. The germline CDR1 and CDR2 sequences are SQVTM and ANQGSEA.